The text below deals with one TCR beta chain. CDR3 length: 16 residues. In germline, CDR1 is ENHRY, CDR2 SYGVKD. With V trimmed by 9 bases and J by 0 bases, 13 bases remained unmatched. The data belong to a study of blood T cell repertoires in COVID-19. Turning to the study itself: Samples taken during acute and convalescent COVID-19 were collected in the United States, Italy and Spain. T cells, B-cell-depleted T cells, or PBMCs provided the cDNA or gDNA that served as material.

Original analysis: Nucleated cell number was recorded as an estimate derived from reference gene primer amplification. The protocol was immunoSEQ multiplex PCR, while the TCRdb copy is restricted to in-frame clones and leaves out a portion. Clone size and V and J calls were adopted from that table, with D and trimming inferred from the DNA. The table has some 88,000 clones, 70% to 80% seen once. Source material: peripheral blood. This sequence was found in a human donor in a cohort sampled during active COVID-19. The chain uses TRBV10-3 and TRBJ1-2, with 7 bases aligning to TRBD1. The CDR3 loop reads CAITRDSLRPNYGYTF. Written as DNA, the CDR3 is TGTGCCATTACCAGGGACAGCCTTCGCCCTAACTATGGCTACACCTTC.